This TCR beta chain was observed in a study of cytomegalovirus exposure and HLA in healthy donors. With 60 Vbeta and 13 Jbeta primers, the PCR was carried out. Here immunoSEQ multiplex PCR was the method, and the copy in TCRdb shows in-frame clones only, minus some. This sample lists 60,000 to 75,000 clones; its ten largest clones have around 3.8%. Specimen: PBMCs. The origin of this receptor is a female donor in good health and CMV-seropositive.

CDR3 sequence reads: CASSVTPSRSTDTQYF. CDR3 sequence (DNA): TGTGCCAGCAGCGTCACCCCTAGCCGGAGTACAGATACGCAGTATTTT. This rearrangement joins TRBV9 to TRBJ2-3, with D tentatively TRBD2 (5 bases). This CDR3 has 16 amino acids. The ends were cut back, 2 bases at V and 3 bases at J, with 16 bases in the middle. The V gene's germline CDR1 is SGDLS and CDR2 YYNGEE.